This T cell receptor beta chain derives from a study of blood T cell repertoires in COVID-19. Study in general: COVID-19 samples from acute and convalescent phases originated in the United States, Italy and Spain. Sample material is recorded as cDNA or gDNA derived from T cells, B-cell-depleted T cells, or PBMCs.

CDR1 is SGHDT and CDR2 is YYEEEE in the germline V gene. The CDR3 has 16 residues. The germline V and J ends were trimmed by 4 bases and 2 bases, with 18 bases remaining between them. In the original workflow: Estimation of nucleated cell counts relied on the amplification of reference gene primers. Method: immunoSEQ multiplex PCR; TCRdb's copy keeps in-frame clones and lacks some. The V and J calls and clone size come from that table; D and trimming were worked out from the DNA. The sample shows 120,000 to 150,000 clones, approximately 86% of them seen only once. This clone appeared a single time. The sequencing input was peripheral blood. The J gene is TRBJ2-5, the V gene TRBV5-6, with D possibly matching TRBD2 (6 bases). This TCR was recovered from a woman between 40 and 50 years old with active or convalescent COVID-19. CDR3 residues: CASSPRGSGLQETQYF. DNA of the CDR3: TGTGCCAGCAGCCCACGTGGTAGCGGCCTTCAAGAGACCCAGTACTTC. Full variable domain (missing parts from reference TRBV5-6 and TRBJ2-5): DAGVTQSPTHLIKTRGQQVTLRCSPKSGHDTVSWYQQALGQGPQFIFQYYEEEERQRGNFPDRFSGHQFPNYSSELNVNALLLGDSALYLCASSPRGSGLQETQYFGPGTRLLVL.